The 21 T cell receptor gamma chains below were found in one sample sequenced in a study of γδ T cells in repeated Plasmodium falciparum infection. Bulk repertoires came from Vgamma9/Vdelta2+ or Vdelta2-negative gammadelta T cells flow-sorted from PBMC. With CATT, TCRdb re-called clones from the multiplex PCR reads. Of approximately 28,000 gamma-chain clones listed, 3% are singletons. Input material: gamma-delta T cells from blood. The origin of the receptors is a pool of human donors (malaria-infected and uninfected, not separated).

By frequency in the sample, this clone is medium-sized. The sample has other DNA sequences that encode this CDR3 too. The CDR3 reads CALWDSYYKKLF. The DNA for the CDR3 is TGTGCCTTGTGGGATAGTTATTATAAGAAACTCTTT. The rearrangement joins TRGV9 to TRGJ1 or TRGJ2. Germline loops: CDR1 GITISATS, CDR2 ISYDGTV (reference sequence). The length of the CDR3 is 12 residues. Trimming at V came to 4 bases and at J to 3 bases, leaving 3 bases not matched to a gene.

This clone was seen repeatedly, ten times or more. The rearrangement joins TRGV3 to TRGJP2. V was clipped by 1 base and J by 9 bases; unmatched bases: 2. CDR3 length equals 12 residues. From germline, CDR1 is VTNTFY and CDR2 YDVSTARD (reference sequence). For the CDR3, the DNA is TGTGCCACCTGGGACAGATATTGGATCAAGACGTTT. Translation: CATWDRYWIKTF.

Concerning this clone itself: TCRdb attributes to this sequence the protein of a much larger clone, which differs from the DNA translation at residue 8; a read error is likely, and the protein displayed is translated from the DNA. CDR3 amino acids: CALWEVRGNKKLF. In DNA form, the CDR3 reads TGTGCCTTGTGGGAGGTTCGTGGAAATAAGAAACTCTTT. This sequence joins TRGV9 and TRGJ1 or TRGJ2. The CDR3 length is 13 residues. Germline V gene lookup returns CDR1 GITISATS and CDR2 ISYDGTV (reference sequence). V lost 1 base to trimming and J lost 8 bases; unmatched junction nucleotides: 8.

This chain uses TRGV4 with TRGJ1 or TRGJ2. Germline assignment: CDR1 EGSTGY and CDR2 YDSYTSSV. This CDR3 is 15 amino acids long. V trimming: 4 bases; J trimming: 3 bases; junction bases outside the gene matches: 12. The CDR3 here is CATWDVKRAYYKKLF. CDR3 bases: TGTGCCACCTGGGACGTCAAACGAGCTTATTATAAGAAACTCTTT.

There are many counts of this clone. A read error is the likely source, as a far larger clone sits one nucleotide away. Other DNA sequences in this sample translate to the same CDR3. The J gene has no call, while the V gene is TRGV4. The CDR3 has 12 amino acids. From germline, CDR1 is EGSTGY and CDR2 YDSYTSSV. The CDR3 is CATWDGQYKKLF. CDR3 DNA sequence: TGTGCCACCTGGGATGGACAATATAAGAAACTTTTT.

This clone has a handful of counts. TCRdb's protein, taken from a much larger clone, differs from this DNA's translation at residue 11, likely owing to a read error; the protein displayed comes from the DNA. The genes are TRGV5 and TRGJP2. In the absence of a J gene in TCRdb, the DNA was matched to germline to assign it here. The CDR3 loop spans 17 amino acids. Germline CDR1 reads VINAFY; CDR2 reads YDVSNSKD. V trimming: 3 bases; J trimming: 6 bases; junction bases outside the gene matches: 16. The CDR3 bases are TGTGCCACCTGGGACTGGGAGGTTATGGGTGGTGATTGGATCAAGACGTTT. Translated: CATWDWEVMGGDWIKTF.

This clone occurred many times. The TCRdb protein comes from a much larger clone and disagrees with this DNA's translation at residue 7, likely due to a read error; the protein given here is derived from the DNA. The rearrangement uses TRGV4 and TRGJ1 or TRGJ2. In the absence of a J gene in TCRdb, the DNA was matched to germline to assign it here. The J segment lost 5 bases and the V segment lost 6 bases, leaving 7 bases of the junction unmatched. Germline values: CDR1 EGSTGY, CDR2 YDSYTSSV. The CDR3 is made up of 12 amino acids. The CDR3 bases are TGTGCCACCTGGCACCTTCATTATAAGAAACTCTTT. Protein product: CATWHLHYKKLF.

This clone was seen more than once but under ten times. This likely came from a read error, as a far larger clone is one base away. Within the sample, other DNA sequences also encode this same CDR3. The CDR3 here is CALWEVRGEELGKKIKVF. CDR3 nucleotide sequence: TGTGCCTTGTGGGAGGTTCGAGGTGAAGAGTTGGGCAAAAAAATCAAGGTATTT. This sequence joins TRGV9 and TRGJP. CDR3 size: 18 residues. The ends lost 1 base at V and 5 bases at J; junction bases unmatched: 8. The germline gives CDR1 GITISATS, CDR2 ISYDGTV (reference sequence).

Only a few counts were recorded for this clone. TCRdb's protein for this DNA is that of a much larger clone and differs from the translation at residue 15, likely a read error; the protein shown is the DNA translation. The V gene is given as TRGV9, and no J gene call is available. This CDR3 region has 17 residues. Germline V gene sequence: CDR1 GITISATS, CDR2 ISYDGTV (reference sequence). The CDR3 sequence: CALWEPTTPWNYYKNLF. CDR3 nucleotides: TGTGCCTTGTGGGAGCCAACAACCCCCTGGAATTATTATAAGAATCTCTTT.

On this clone: It is unclear where the CDR3 begins or ends on the DNA, so no DNA is shown, and the CDR3 is as TCRdb lists it. The V gene was identified as TRGV9, while no J gene was called. Counting both end residues, the CDR3 totals 30 amino acids. Looked up from germline, CDR1 is GITISATS and CDR2 is ISYDGTV (reference sequence). CDR3 protein: CALWEAIIRNSLAVEQHLLSQVSIGRIQHF.

In its sample, this clone was seen a few times. TCRdb attributes to this sequence the protein of a much larger clone, which differs from the DNA translation at residue 17; a read error is likely, and the protein displayed is translated from the DNA. The V call is TRGV9, the J call TRGJP. Germline values: CDR1 GITISATS, CDR2 ISYDGTV (reference sequence). CDR3 length: 18 residues. DNA of the CDR3: TGTGCCTTGTGGGAGGTTCATCCTCAAGAGTTGGGCAAAAAAATCAAGTTATTT. As protein: CALWEVHPQELGKKIKLF.

No V gene was called here, but the J gene is TRGJ1 or TRGJ2. The CDR3 sequence is 11 residues long. The CDR3: CATWELIKKLF. The CDR3 nucleotides are TGTGCCACCTGGGAACTAATTAAGAAACTCTTT.

Regarding this clone: Given a far larger clone just one base away, this is likely a sequencing read error. The same CDR3 also results from other DNA sequences found in this sample. The chain is built from TRGV9 and TRGJP2. TCRdb gives no J gene; it was assigned here by matching the DNA to germline. The germline V gene encodes CDR1 GITISATS and CDR2 ISYDGTV (reference sequence). The CDR3 loop spans 17 amino acids. The CDR3 is CALWEKWNKAGDWIKTF. The CDR3 DNA follows: TGTGCTTTGTGGGAGAAATGGAATAAGGCCGGAGATTGGATCAAGACGTTT.

This clone was picked up many times. J is TRGJ1 or TRGJ2 and V is TRGV3. CDR1 and CDR2 from the germline V gene are VTNTFY and YDVSTARD (reference sequence). The CDR3 spans 13 residues. J lost 6 bases, V lost 1 base, and 6 bases had no gene match. The CDR3 is CATWDRVPYKKLF. CDR3 in DNA: TGTGCCACCTGGGACAGAGTTCCTTATAAGAAACTCTTT.

In the case of this clone: TCRdb assigns this DNA the protein of a much larger clone, which departs from its translation at residue 12; this likely reflects a read error, and the protein shown comes from translating the DNA. The V gene is TRGV9; the J gene was not called. The CDR3 consists of 14 residues. Germline V gene lookup returns CDR1 GITISATS and CDR2 ISYDGTV (reference sequence). CDR3 region: CALWEVKFYYKELF. DNA of the CDR3: TGTGCCTTGTGGGAGGTAAAATTTTATTATAAGGAACTCTTT.

As to this clone: The sample has other DNA sequences that encode this CDR3 too. V is TRGV9 and J is TRGJ1 or TRGJ2. Matching the DNA to germline supplied the J gene, which TCRdb does not give. The CDR3 runs 15 residues. J gave up 6 bases and V 0 bases, and 11 bases lay outside the gene matches. Germline CDR1 reads GITISATS; CDR2 reads ISYDGTV (reference sequence). Here the CDR3 reads CALWEVYSKIYKKLF. The CDR3 DNA sequence: TGTGCCTTGTGGGAGGTGTATTCAAAAATTTATAAGAAACTCTTT.

This clone was detected only a few times. The TCRdb protein, from a much larger clone, departs from this DNA's translation at residue 9, likely by read error; the protein shown derives from the DNA. This chain connects TRGV9 to TRGJP. Because TCRdb records no J gene, it was assigned here through a match of the DNA to germline. The junction had 11 bases not matched to a gene; V was cut back by 3 bases and J by 15 bases. The CDR3 is made up of 15 amino acids. The V gene's germline CDR1 is GITISATS and CDR2 ISYDGTV (reference sequence). CDR3 bases: TGTGCCTTGTGGGAGCCCCCGGTGGACAAAAAAATCAAGGTATTT. Amino acids: CALWEPPVDKKIKVF.

Comments on this clone: This sequence is one base from a far larger clone and is likely a read error. J is TRGJ1 or TRGJ2 and V is TRGV9. Because TCRdb records no J gene, it was assigned here through a match of the DNA to germline. This CDR3 has 17 amino acids. V lost 0 bases to trimming and J lost 0 bases; unmatched junction nucleotides: 11. Germline values: CDR1 GITISATS, CDR2 ISYDGTV (reference sequence). The CDR3 bases are TGTGCCTTGTGGGAGGTGAAAACCCCGACGAATTATTATAAGAAACTCTTT. Its translation: CALWEVKTPTNYYKKLF.

Many counts were recorded for this clone. TCRdb has a much larger clone's protein, which differs at residue 13 from the translation of this DNA, likely because of a read error; what is shown is the protein translated from the DNA. A V gene of TRGV9 was called, but no J gene was assigned. Per germline, CDR1 GITISATS and CDR2 ISYDGTV (reference sequence). This CDR3 spans 15 amino acids. DNA of the CDR3: TGTGCCTTGTGGGAGTCAGAGTTGGGCAAAAAAATCATGGTATTT. Protein sequence: CALWESELGKKIMVF.

This clone was counted many times. The protein given by TCRdb reflects a much larger clone and differs at residue 8 from this DNA's translation, likely from a read error; the protein shown is the DNA's translation. The rearrangement links TRGV9 to TRGJP1. TCRdb gives no J gene; it was assigned here by matching the DNA to germline. Germline values: CDR1 GITISATS, CDR2 ISYDGTV (reference sequence). This CDR3 comprises 15 residues. The trim removed 3 bases at V and 3 bases at J, leaving 7 bases unmatched. In nucleotides, the CDR3 is TGTGCCTTGTGGGAGTTATATGCCACTGGTTGGTTCAAGATATTT. It yields the protein CALWELYATGWFKIF.

This clone was detected many times. V gene TRGV9 combines with J gene TRGJ1 or TRGJ2. After removal of 2 bases from V and 8 bases from J, the junction contained 3 bases not matched to a gene. CDR1 is GITISATS and CDR2 is ISYDGTV in the germline V gene (reference sequence). This CDR3 has 11 residues. The CDR3 loop is CALWEANKKLF. The CDR3 nucleotides are TGTGCCTTGTGGGAGGCAAATAAGAAACTCTTT.